This record looks at one T cell receptor beta chain sequence and its context. Its cognate antigen is unknown. This specimen belongs to a study of cytomegalovirus exposure and HLA in healthy donors. Points from the study as a whole: Among the sequence variants, a highly shared cluster was likely an artifact of sequencing. Presence/absence results assume similar sequencing depth per donor, which may not hold. Analysis performed later found under 20,000 TCR beta sequences associated with HLA alleles at 0.05 false discovery rate.

The CDR3 is 16 residues long. Germline values: CDR1 MNHEY, CDR2 SVGAGI. The donors gave bone marrow, and they were healthy. PCR was performed using 60 Vbeta and 13 Jbeta primers. Profiled with immunoSEQ multiplex PCR; TCRdb holds only in-frame clones, not every one. The sample holds over 150,000 clones, around 78% seen once. The material sequenced was PBMCs. This TCR was sampled from a woman aged 45-60 years in good health and CMV-seropositive. The gene calls are TRBV6-5 and TRBJ2-5, with TRBD2 identical over 12 bases. TRBJ2-7 matches the DNA end more closely, so the J call is doubtful. CDR3 DNA sequence: TGTGCCAGCAGTTACTCGCGACTAGCGGGGGCCTACGAGCAGTACTTC. Its protein product is CASSYSRLAGAYEQYF.